A single T cell receptor beta chain is shown here with its context. Its antigen is still unknown. Researchers prepared the TCRbeta library using unique molecular identifiers, the study reports. From the PCR reads, TCRdb called clonotypes with MiXCR, one entry per CDR3 protein. The sample includes 670,000 or so distinct CDR3 sequences, around 13% of them seen just once. Germline V gives CDR1 SGHRS, CDR2 YFSETQ. This CDR3 spans 16 amino acids. V lost 0 bases to trimming and J lost 2 bases, with 15 bases between them. These data are taken from a study of T-cell reconstitution after alpha-beta-depleted transplantation in children. Points from the study as a whole: At around two months after transplant, the alpha-beta T cells were reportedly derived from several hundred expanded clones that came from non-depleted graft cells. At the one-year point after transplant, T-cell counts and TCRbeta diversity were found to come mostly from T cells that had been newly produced. Surviving recipient T cells and intrathymic progenitors accounted for some patients' high TCRbeta diversity at day 60.

This TCR was recovered from a girl aged 2 to 10 with congenital amegakaryocytic thrombocytopenia, due to receive a stem cell transplant. The input for sequencing was PBMCs, taken before TCRalphabeta/CD19-depleted stem cell transplant. The rearrangement uses TRBV5-1 and TRBJ2-7, with D possibly TRBD2 on 6 matching bases. CDR3 in DNA: TGCGCCAGCAGCTTGGCCTTGGGGGGAGAACCCTACGAGCAGTACTTC. This codes for CASSLALGGEPYEQYF.